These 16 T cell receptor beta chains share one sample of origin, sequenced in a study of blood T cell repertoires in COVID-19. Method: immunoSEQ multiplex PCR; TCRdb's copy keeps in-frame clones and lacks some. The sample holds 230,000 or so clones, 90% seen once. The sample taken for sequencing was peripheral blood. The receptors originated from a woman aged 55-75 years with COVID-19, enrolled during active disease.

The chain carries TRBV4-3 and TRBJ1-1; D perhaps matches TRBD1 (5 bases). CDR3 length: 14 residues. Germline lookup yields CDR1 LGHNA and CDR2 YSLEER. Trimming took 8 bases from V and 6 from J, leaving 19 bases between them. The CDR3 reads CASGLVGGSSEAFF. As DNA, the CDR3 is TGCGCCAGCGGACTAGTTGGGGGGTCGTCTGAAGCTTTCTTT.

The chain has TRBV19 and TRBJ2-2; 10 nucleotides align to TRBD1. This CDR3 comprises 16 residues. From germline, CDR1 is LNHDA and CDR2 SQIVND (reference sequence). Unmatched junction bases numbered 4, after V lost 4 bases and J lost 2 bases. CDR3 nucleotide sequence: TGTGCCAGTAGTAGAGACAGGGGGCTTAACACCGGGGAGCTGTTTTTT. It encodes CASSRDRGLNTGELFF.

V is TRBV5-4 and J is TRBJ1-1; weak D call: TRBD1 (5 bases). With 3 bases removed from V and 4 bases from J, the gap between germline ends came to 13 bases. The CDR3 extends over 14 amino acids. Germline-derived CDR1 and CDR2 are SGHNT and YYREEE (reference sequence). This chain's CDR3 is CASSWGGVGTEAFF. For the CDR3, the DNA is TGTGCCAGCAGCTGGGGGGGGGTTGGCACTGAAGCTTTCTTT. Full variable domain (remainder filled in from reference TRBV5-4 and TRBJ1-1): ETGVTQSPTHLIKTRGQQVTLRCSSQSGHNTVSWYQQALGQGPQFIFQYYREEENGRGNFPPRFSGLQFPNYSSELNVNALELDDSALYLCASSWGGVGTEAFFGQGTRLTVV.

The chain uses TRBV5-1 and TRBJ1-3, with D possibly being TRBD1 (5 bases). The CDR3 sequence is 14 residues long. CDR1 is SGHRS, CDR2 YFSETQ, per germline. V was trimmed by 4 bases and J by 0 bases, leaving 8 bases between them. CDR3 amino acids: CASSRDFSGNTIYF. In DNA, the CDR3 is TGCGCCAGCAGCCGGGACTTCTCTGGAAACACCATATATTTT.

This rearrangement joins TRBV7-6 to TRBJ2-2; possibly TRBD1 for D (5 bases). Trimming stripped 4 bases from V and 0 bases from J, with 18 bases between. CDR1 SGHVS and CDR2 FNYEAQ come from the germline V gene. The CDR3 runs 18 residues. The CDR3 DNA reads TGTGCCAGCAGCTCGGTGGAACTGCGACAGACGAACACCGGGGAGCTGTTTTTT. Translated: CASSSVELRQTNTGELFF.

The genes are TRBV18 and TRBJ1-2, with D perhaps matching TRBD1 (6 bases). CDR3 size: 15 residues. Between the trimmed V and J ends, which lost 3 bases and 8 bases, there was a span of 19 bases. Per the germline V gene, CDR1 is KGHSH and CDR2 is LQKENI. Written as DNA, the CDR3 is TGTGCCAGCTCACCCCGGGACACTGAGCAGGAGGGCTACACCTTC. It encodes CASSPRDTEQEGYTF.

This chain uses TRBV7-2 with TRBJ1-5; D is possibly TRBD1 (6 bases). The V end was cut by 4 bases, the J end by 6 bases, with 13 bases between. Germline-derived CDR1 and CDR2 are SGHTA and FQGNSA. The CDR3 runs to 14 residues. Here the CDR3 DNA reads TGTGCCAGCAGCTCCGACAGGCCCGGTCAGCCCCAGCATTTT. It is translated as CASSSDRPGQPQHF.

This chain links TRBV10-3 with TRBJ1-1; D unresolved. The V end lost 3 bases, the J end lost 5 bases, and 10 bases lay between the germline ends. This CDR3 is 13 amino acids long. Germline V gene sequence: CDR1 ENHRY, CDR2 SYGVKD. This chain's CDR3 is CAISERESTEAFF. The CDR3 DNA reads TGTGCCATCAGTGAAAGGGAGAGTACTGAAGCTTTCTTT.

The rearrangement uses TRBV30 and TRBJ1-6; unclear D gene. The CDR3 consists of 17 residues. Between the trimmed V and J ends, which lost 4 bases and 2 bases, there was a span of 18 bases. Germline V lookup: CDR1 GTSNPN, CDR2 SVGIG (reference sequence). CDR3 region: CAWTLGRSATYNSPLHF. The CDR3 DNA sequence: TGTGCCTGGACTTTAGGCAGGTCAGCCACCTATAATTCACCCCTCCACTTT. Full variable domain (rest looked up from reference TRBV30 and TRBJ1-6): SQTIHQWPATLVQPVGSPLSLECTVEGTSNPNLYWYRQAAGRGLQLLFYSVGIGQISSEVPQNLSASRPQDRQFILSSKKLLLSDSGFYLCAWTLGRSATYNSPLHFGNGTRLTVT.

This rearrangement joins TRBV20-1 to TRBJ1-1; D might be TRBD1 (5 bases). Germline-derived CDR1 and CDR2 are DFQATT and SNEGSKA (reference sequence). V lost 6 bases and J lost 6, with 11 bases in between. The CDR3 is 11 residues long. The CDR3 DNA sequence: TGCAGTGCGGGGACTAGGGCTGAAGCTTTCTTT. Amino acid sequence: CSAGTRAEAFF.

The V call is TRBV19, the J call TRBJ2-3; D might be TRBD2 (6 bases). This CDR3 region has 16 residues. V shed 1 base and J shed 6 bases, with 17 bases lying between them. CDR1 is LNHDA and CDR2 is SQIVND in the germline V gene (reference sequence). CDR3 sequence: CASSIGAGRGSDTQYF. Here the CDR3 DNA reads TGTGCCAGTAGTATAGGGGCGGGTCGGGGGTCGGATACGCAGTATTTT.

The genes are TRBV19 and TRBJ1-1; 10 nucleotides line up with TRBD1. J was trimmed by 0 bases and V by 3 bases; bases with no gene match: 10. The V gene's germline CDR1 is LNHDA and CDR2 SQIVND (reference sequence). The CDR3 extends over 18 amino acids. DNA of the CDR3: TGTGCCAGTAGTATGAGGGGACAGGGGACCCTCATGAACACTGAAGCTTTCTTT. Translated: CASSMRGQGTLMNTEAFF.

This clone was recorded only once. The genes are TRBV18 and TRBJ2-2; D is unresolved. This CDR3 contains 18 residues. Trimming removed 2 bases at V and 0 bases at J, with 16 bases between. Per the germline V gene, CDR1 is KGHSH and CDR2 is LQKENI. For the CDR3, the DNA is TGTGCCAGCTCACCAATGGTCACTAATAACGCGAACACCGGGGAGCTGTTTTTT. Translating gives CASSPMVTNNANTGELFF.

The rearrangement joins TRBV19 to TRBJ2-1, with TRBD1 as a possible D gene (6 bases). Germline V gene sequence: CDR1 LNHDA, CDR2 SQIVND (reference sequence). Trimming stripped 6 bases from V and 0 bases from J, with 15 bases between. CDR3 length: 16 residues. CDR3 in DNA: TGTGCCAGTAGCCCGAGGGGGAGATACTCCTACAATGAGCAGTTCTTC. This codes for CASSPRGRYSYNEQFF.

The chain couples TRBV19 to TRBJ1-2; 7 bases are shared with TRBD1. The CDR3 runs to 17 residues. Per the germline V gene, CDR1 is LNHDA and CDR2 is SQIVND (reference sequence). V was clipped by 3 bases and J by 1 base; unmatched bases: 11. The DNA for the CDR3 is TGTGCCAGTAGTATCCGGGACAGCCCCTTCTTTAACTATGGCTACACCTTC. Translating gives CASSIRDSPFFNYGYTF.

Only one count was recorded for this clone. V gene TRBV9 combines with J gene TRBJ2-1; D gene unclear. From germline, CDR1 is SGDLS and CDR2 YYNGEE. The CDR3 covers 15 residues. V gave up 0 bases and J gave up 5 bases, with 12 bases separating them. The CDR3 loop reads CASSVGATQNNEQFF. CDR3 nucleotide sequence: TGTGCCAGCAGCGTAGGTGCTACGCAAAACAATGAGCAGTTCTTC. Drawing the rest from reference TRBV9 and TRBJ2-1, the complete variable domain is DSGVTQTPKHLITATGQRVTLRCSPRSGDLSVYWYQQSLDQGLQFLIQYYNGEERAKGNILERFSAQQFPDLHSELNLSSLELGDSALYFCASSVGATQNNEQFFGPGTRLTVL.